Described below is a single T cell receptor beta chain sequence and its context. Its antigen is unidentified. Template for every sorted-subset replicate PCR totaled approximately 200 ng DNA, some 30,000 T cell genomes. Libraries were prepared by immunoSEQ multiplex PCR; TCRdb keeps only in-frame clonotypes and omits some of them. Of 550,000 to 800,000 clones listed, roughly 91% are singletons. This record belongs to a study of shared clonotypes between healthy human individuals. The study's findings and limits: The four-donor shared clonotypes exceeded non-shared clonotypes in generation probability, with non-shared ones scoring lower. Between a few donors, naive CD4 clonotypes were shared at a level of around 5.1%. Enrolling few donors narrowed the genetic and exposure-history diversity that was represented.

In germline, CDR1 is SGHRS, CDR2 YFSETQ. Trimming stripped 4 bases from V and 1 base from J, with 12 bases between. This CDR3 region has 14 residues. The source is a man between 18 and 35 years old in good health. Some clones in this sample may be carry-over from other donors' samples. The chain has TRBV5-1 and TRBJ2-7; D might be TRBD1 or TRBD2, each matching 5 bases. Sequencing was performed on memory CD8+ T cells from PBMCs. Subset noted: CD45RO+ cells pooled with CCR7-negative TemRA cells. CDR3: CASSPRGLSYEQYF. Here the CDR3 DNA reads TGCGCCAGCAGCCCTCGGGGCCTTTCCTACGAGCAGTACTTC.